One sample yielded the 22 T cell receptor beta chains listed below, sequenced in a study of cytomegalovirus exposure and HLA in healthy donors. Amplification used 60 Vbeta primers and 13 Jbeta primers. Generated by immunoSEQ multiplex PCR, the TCRdb table keeps only in-frame clones and is missing some. The table lists roughly 170,000 clones, about 80% of them singletons. Source material: PBMCs. The receptors stem from a woman aged 30 to 39 in good health and CMV-seronegative.

This chain joins TRBV9 and TRBJ2-5, with 7 bases fitting TRBD2. Germline lookup yields CDR1 SGDLS and CDR2 YYNGEE. This CDR3 is built from 15 residues. The ends lost 4 bases at V and 2 bases at J; junction bases unmatched: 8. The DNA of the CDR3 is TGTGCCAGCAGCTCCGAGGGAGGGGATCAAGAGACCCAGTACTTC. It yields the protein CASSSEGGDQETQYF.

V is TRBV7-7 and J is TRBJ2-3; 11 nucleotides line up with TRBD1. With 5 bases clipped from V and 4 bases from J, the junction kept 5 bases outside the gene matches. CDR3 length: 15 amino acids. Germline CDR1 and CDR2: SSHAT and FNYEAQ (reference sequence). The CDR3 spells CASSPGTGGPDTQYF. CDR3 sequence (DNA): TGTGCCAGCAGCCCAGGGACAGGGGGACCAGATACGCAGTATTTT.

This chain joins TRBV15 and TRBJ2-2; D is unclear. V gave up 0 bases and J gave up 2 bases, with 7 bases separating them. Germline loops: CDR1 LNHNV, CDR2 YYDKDF (reference sequence). The length of the CDR3 is 15 residues. CDR3 coding DNA: TGTGCCACCAGCAGAGATCCCAGTAACACCGGGGAGCTGTTTTTT. It codes for CATSRDPSNTGELFF. The full variable domain, with the rest looked up from reference TRBV15 and TRBJ2-2, is DAMVIQNPRYQVTQFGKPVTLSCSQTLNHNVMYWYQQKSSQAPKLLFHYYDKDFNNEADTPDNFQSRRPNTSFCFLDIRSPGLGDTAMYLCATSRDPSNTGELFFGEGSRLTVL.

The table lists this clone with a count of one. The chain carries TRBV5-1 and TRBJ1-2, with TRBD1 identical over 9 bases. The CDR3 is 12 amino acids. Germline assignment: CDR1 SGHRS and CDR2 YFSETQ. J was trimmed by 9 bases and V by 3 bases; bases with no gene match: 3. The CDR3 nucleotides read TGCGCCAGCAGCTGGGACAGGGAGAGCTACACCTTC. Amino acids: CASSWDRESYTF.

This chain links TRBV2 with TRBJ1-4, with D uncertain. Germline CDR1 and CDR2: SNHLY and FYNNEI. The CDR3 is 12 amino acids. The ends were cut back, 7 bases at V and 5 bases at J, with 8 bases in the middle. The CDR3 DNA reads TGTGCCAGCACTTGGGCAAATGAAAAACTGTTTTTT. This gives the protein CASTWANEKLFF.

This clone has a handful of counts. The genes are TRBV27 and TRBJ2-7, with D possibly being TRBD1 (6 bases). The CDR3 is made up of 16 amino acids. CDR1 and CDR2 (germline): MNHEY, SMNVEV (reference sequence). The V end lost 0 bases, the J end lost 5 bases, and 17 bases lay between the germline ends. CDR3 coding DNA: TGTGCCAGCAGTTTATCCCAGGGGACCCTGCGCAACGAGCAGTACTTC. Translation: CASSLSQGTLRNEQYF.

The genes are TRBV5-1 and TRBJ2-1; 9 positions match TRBD2. Germline trimming cut 1 base from V and 7 bases from J; bases unmatched to any gene: 9. The CDR3 covers 16 residues. CDR1 SGHRS and CDR2 YFSETQ come from the germline V gene. DNA for the CDR3: TGCGCCAGCAGCTTGCCCCCATTGCTAGCGGGAAATGAGCAGTTCTTC. Protein: CASSLPPLLAGNEQFF.

The V gene is TRBV7-2, the J gene TRBJ2-1, with D perhaps TRBD2 (6 bases). CDR3 length: 15 amino acids. V lost 0 bases and J 4 bases, leaving 10 bases between the germline ends. The germline V gene has CDR1 SGHTA and CDR2 FQGNSA. CDR3 nucleotides: TGTGCCAGCAGCTTAGCCCCGGGACTTTACAATGAGCAGTTCTTC. Its translation is CASSLAPGLYNEQFF.

The chain carries TRBV7-9 and TRBJ2-2; 7 bases fit TRBD1. CDR3 length: 16 amino acids. CDR1 and CDR2 (germline): SEHNR, FQNEAQ (reference sequence). Losses at the gene ends were 5 bases for V and 6 bases for J; bases not matched to a gene: 12. The CDR3 is CASSQGPDRDAGELFF. DNA for the CDR3: TGTGCCAGCAGCCAAGGGCCTGACAGGGATGCCGGGGAGCTGTTTTTT.

The V call is TRBV28, the J call TRBJ2-7; D gene ambiguous. This CDR3 region has 14 residues. V lost 6 bases to trimming and J lost 0 bases, with 12 bases between them. Looked up from germline, CDR1 is MDHEN and CDR2 is SYDVKM. The CDR3 spells CASSSMRPSYEQYF. In nucleotides, the CDR3 is TGTGCCAGCAGCTCTATGAGGCCCTCCTACGAGCAGTACTTC.

The V and J genes are TRBV7-2 and TRBJ1-3, with D unresolved. V shed 1 base and J shed 2 bases, with 12 bases lying between them. The CDR3 runs 16 residues. Looked up from germline, CDR1 is SGHTA and CDR2 is FQGNSA. CDR3 sequence (DNA): TGTGCCAGCAGCTTAGTACACGCAAGTACTGGAAACACCATATATTTT. Its translation is CASSLVHASTGNTIYF.

This clone was seen only a few times. The rearrangement joins TRBV30 to TRBJ2-6, with TRBD1 as a possible D gene (5 bases). V shed 8 bases and J shed 0 bases, with 8 bases lying between them. The germline CDR1 and CDR2 sequences are GTSNPN and SVGIG (reference sequence). The CDR3 is 13 amino acids. The CDR3 reads CAQGTSGANVLTF. The CDR3 region has the DNA TGTGCCCAGGGTACCTCTGGGGCCAACGTCCTGACTTTC.

The chain employs TRBV9 and TRBJ2-1; 8 bases map to TRBD2. Germline values: CDR1 SGDLS, CDR2 YYNGEE. Unmatched junction bases numbered 10, after V lost 4 bases and J lost 4 bases. The CDR3 extends over 16 amino acids. The DNA of the CDR3 is TGTGCCAGCAGCCCCCCGGCCGGGACTAGTTACAATGAGCAGTTCTTC. Translation gives CASSPPAGTSYNEQFF.

The V and J genes are TRBV28 and TRBJ2-7, with 7 bases matching TRBD2. The germline V gene has CDR1 MDHEN and CDR2 SYDVKM. This CDR3 contains 14 residues. The V gene end was trimmed by 6 bases and the J gene end by 1 base; junction bases not matched to a gene: 6. The CDR3 DNA reads TGTGCCAGCAGAATTGGGGGGGAGTCCTACGAGCAGTACTTC. Its translation: CASRIGGESYEQYF.

V is TRBV27 and J is TRBJ2-4; 8 nucleotides match TRBD1. Trimming cost V 5 bases and J 1 base; bases outside gene matches: 4. This CDR3 is built from 15 residues. In germline, CDR1 is MNHEY, CDR2 SMNVEV (reference sequence). CDR3 nucleotide sequence: TGTGCCAGCAGTCCCGACAGGGGCGCCAAAAACATTCAGTACTTC. Translated, it gives CASSPDRGAKNIQYF.

The chain carries TRBV5-1 and TRBJ1-5; tentative D call: TRBD1 (5 bases). Trimming took off 3 bases at V and 7 bases at J, with 14 bases between the two ends. The CDR3 has 14 residues. The germline CDR1 and CDR2 sequences are SGHRS and YFSETQ. The CDR3 region is CASSSEGRGQPQHF. The CDR3 DNA is TGCGCCAGCAGCTCGGAGGGACGGGGACAGCCCCAGCATTTT.

This clone is a singleton in its sample. The gene calls are TRBV6-5 and TRBJ1-4; D not resolved. V was trimmed by 2 bases and J by 8 bases, leaving 9 bases between them. Germline V gene sequence: CDR1 MNHEY, CDR2 SVGAGI. This CDR3 is 13 amino acids long. The CDR3 nucleotides are TGTGCCAGCAGTTACGAGCGTTCAGAAAAACTGTTTTTT. It is translated as CASSYERSEKLFF.

The gene calls are TRBV7-2 and TRBJ2-3; 7 bases are a match to TRBD2. CDR3 size: 16 residues. Germline-derived CDR1 and CDR2 are SGHTA and FQGNSA. With V trimmed by 4 bases and J by 7 bases, 14 bases remained unmatched. The chain's CDR3 is CASSSILAGVANTQYF. The CDR3 DNA reads as TGTGCCAGCAGCTCCATTTTGGCGGGAGTTGCAAATACGCAGTATTTT.

This clone was counted a single time. The chain is built from TRBV5-4 and TRBJ2-5, with TRBD2 matching 10 bases. The CDR3 sequence is 15 residues long. The V gene's germline CDR1 is SGHNT and CDR2 YYREEE (reference sequence). J was trimmed by 2 bases and V by 4 bases; bases with no gene match: 5. Here the CDR3 reads CASSLAGARQETQYF. For the CDR3, the DNA is TGTGCCAGCAGCCTAGCGGGGGCCCGGCAAGAGACCCAGTACTTC.

This clone was seen only a few times. V and J are TRBV18 and TRBJ1-5; TRBD1 matches 7 bases. Germline V lookup: CDR1 KGHSH, CDR2 LQKENI. The ends lost 2 bases at V and 7 bases at J; junction bases unmatched: 5. The CDR3 has 14 amino acids. For the CDR3, the DNA is TGTGCCAGCTCACCAGACAGGGACGGACAGCCCCAGCATTTT. Its protein product is CASSPDRDGQPQHF.

The rearrangement links TRBV2 to TRBJ2-7; maybe TRBD2 (5 bases). Trimming cost V 6 bases and J 2 bases, with 8 bases left between them. CDR3 length equals 12 residues. Germline V CDR1 and CDR2: SNHLY, FYNNEI. The CDR3 is CASRRVAYEQYF. The CDR3 DNA reads TGTGCCAGCAGGAGGGTCGCCTACGAGCAGTACTTC.

The CDR3 DNA is TGTGCCAGCAGCCCGTCGAACAGGCAGGATCAGCCCCAGCATTTT. It specifies CASSPSNRQDQPQHF. The rearrangement joins TRBV7-2 to TRBJ1-5, with D tentatively TRBD1 (5 bases). Germline assignment: CDR1 SGHTA and CDR2 FQGNSA. Trimming removed 5 bases from V and 5 bases from J, with 16 bases in between. The CDR3 spans 15 residues.